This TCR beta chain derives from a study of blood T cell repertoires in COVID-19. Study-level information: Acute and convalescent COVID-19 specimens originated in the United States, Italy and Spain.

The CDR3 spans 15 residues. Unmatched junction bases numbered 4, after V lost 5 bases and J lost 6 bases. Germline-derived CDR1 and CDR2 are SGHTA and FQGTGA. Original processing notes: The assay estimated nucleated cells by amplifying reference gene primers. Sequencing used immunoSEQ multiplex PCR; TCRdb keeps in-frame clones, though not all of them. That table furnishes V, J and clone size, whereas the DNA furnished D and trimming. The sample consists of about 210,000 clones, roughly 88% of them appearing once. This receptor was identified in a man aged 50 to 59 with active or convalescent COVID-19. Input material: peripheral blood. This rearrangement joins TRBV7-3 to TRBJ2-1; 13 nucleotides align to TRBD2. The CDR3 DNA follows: TGTGCCAGCAGCCTTGGACTAGCGGGAGTCAATGAGCAGTTCTTC. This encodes CASSLGLAGVNEQFF.